The 28 T cell receptor beta chains presented below share a single source sample, sequenced in a study of liver allograft versus peripheral blood T cells (dated by TCRdb to the early 2020s). Looking at the study overall: The study compared T cell receptor repertoires found within transplanted livers against repertoires in the peripheral blood of liver transplant recipients.

Sequencing instrument: Illumina MiSeq. The public reads were run again by TCRdb, first through fastp at Q25 and then through MiXCR, and only productive beta chains were kept. Entries that share a CDR3 protein sequence are merged under the most common genes and DNA. This sample gives about 14,000 distinct CDR3 sequences in total; around 20% of them show up just once. Of the sample, around 5.5% falls within the top ten clones. The receptor source for this set is a human patient who had a liver transplant. Some T cells seen after a transplant may have their origin in the graft donor.

The chain employs TRBV20-1 and TRBJ1-6; a possible D gene is TRBD1 (5 bases). The germline gives CDR1 DFQATT, CDR2 SNEGSKA (reference sequence). The CDR3 consists of 12 residues. In nucleotides, the CDR3 is TGCAGCGCAGGGAATTATAATTCACCCCTCCACTTT. Translating it yields CSAGNYNSPLHF.

The chain joins TRBV7-9 to TRBJ1-2; a possible D gene is TRBD1 (6 bases). The CDR3 runs to 12 residues. The germline V gene has CDR1 SEHNR and CDR2 FQNEAQ (reference sequence). Trimming shortened V by 5 bases and J by 8 bases, and 12 bases separated the two germline ends. Written as DNA, the CDR3 is TGTGCCAGCAGCCCCAGCAGGGGCGGCTACACCTTC. Residues: CASSPSRGGYTF.

This sequence joins TRBV10-3 and TRBJ2-2; 8 bases are shared with TRBD2. The length of the CDR3 is 18 residues. From germline, CDR1 is ENHRY and CDR2 SYGVKD. V lost 0 bases to trimming and J lost 0 bases; unmatched junction nucleotides: 6. CDR3 in amino acids: CAISESRAGGPNTGELFF. As DNA, the CDR3 is TGTGCCATCAGTGAGTCGAGGGCGGGGGGACCGAACACCGGGGAGCTGTTTTTT.

CDR3: CASSQQTHNEQFF. CDR3 nucleotides: TGTGCCAGCAGTCAACAGACCCACAATGAGCAGTTCTTC. The chain couples TRBV12-3 or TRBV12-4 to TRBJ2-1, with unresolved D. V dropped 5 bases and J dropped 5 bases, with 10 bases sitting between them. The length of the CDR3 is 13 residues.

This clonotype was found many times. The V and J genes are TRBV30 and TRBJ1-4; TRBD1 matches 7 bases. CDR1 is GTSNPN, CDR2 SVGIG, per germline (reference sequence). The length of the CDR3 is 15 residues. After removal of 1 base from V and 11 bases from J, the junction contained 13 bases not matched to a gene. The CDR3 spells CAWSGKGAVFGKLFF. CDR3 nucleotides: TGTGCCTGGAGTGGGAAGGGGGCGGTTTTTGGGAAACTGTTTTTT.

This clonotype is medium-sized by share. The chain joins TRBV7-9 to TRBJ1-1; D is unresolved. V lost 3 bases and J 3 bases, leaving 8 bases between the germline ends. Germline V CDR1 and CDR2: SEHNR, FQNEAQ (reference sequence). This CDR3 has 13 residues. CDR3 amino acids: CASSFGGDTEAFF. DNA of the CDR3: TGTGCCAGCAGCTTCGGAGGAGACACTGAAGCTTTCTTT.

Sample share makes this clonotype medium-sized. This chain joins TRBV15 and TRBJ1-4; the D gene is possibly TRBD1 (6 bases). Trimming shortened V by 3 bases and J by 8 bases, and 10 bases separated the two germline ends. The CDR3 covers 13 residues. Germline values: CDR1 LNHNV, CDR2 YYDKDF (reference sequence). The CDR3 loop reads CATSRTRGEKLFF. The CDR3 region has the DNA TGTGCCACCAGCAGGACCAGGGGCGAAAAACTGTTTTTT.

This clonotype was observed a few times. One base away lies a much larger clone, so this may be a sequencing read error. The genes are TRBV18 and TRBJ1-2; TRBD1 matches at 8 bases. This CDR3 is built from 16 residues. The V gene's germline CDR1 is KGHSH and CDR2 LQKENI. The CDR3 DNA sequence: TGTACCAGCTCACCACCTAGCACAGGGGGGGGCTATGGCTACACCTTC. Protein sequence: CTSSPPSTGGGYGYTF.

This clonotype was seen only a few times. The chain couples TRBV18 to TRBJ2-3; no firm D call. Germline V gives CDR1 KGHSH, CDR2 LQKENI. Trimming removed 1 base from V and 4 bases from J, with 3 bases in between. The CDR3 covers 12 residues. CDR3 bases: TGTGCCAGCTCACCACTTCCAGATACGCAGTATTTT. This gives the protein CASSPLPDTQYF.

This clonotype appeared a few times. The rearrangement joins TRBV30 to TRBJ1-2, with 8 bases fitting TRBD1. With V trimmed by 2 bases and J by 2 bases, 7 bases remained unmatched. This CDR3 is built from 15 residues. In germline, CDR1 is GTSNPN, CDR2 SVGIG (reference sequence). CDR3 loop: CAWSRDRYLNYGYTF. The CDR3 DNA sequence: TGTGCCTGGAGTAGGGACAGGTACCTCAACTATGGCTACACCTTC.

In its sample, this clonotype ranks as medium-sized. CDR3 sequence: CASSFGQANYGYTF. The DNA for the CDR3 is TGTGCCAGCAGCTTCGGACAGGCAAACTATGGCTACACCTTC. V usage is TRBV5-6 and J usage is TRBJ1-2; 7 bases are shared with TRBD1. CDR1 SGHDT and CDR2 YYEEEE come from the germline V gene. After removal of 2 bases from V and 2 bases from J, the junction contained 3 bases not matched to a gene. The CDR3 length is 14 residues.

Concerning this clonotype itself: A much larger clone differs by one base, so this may be a read error. J is TRBJ1-1 and V is TRBV18, with D unclear. This CDR3 has 12 amino acids. V was clipped by 8 bases and J by 3 bases, with 10 bases between them. CDR1 is KGHSH, CDR2 LQKENI, per germline. This chain's CDR3 is CASTGEDTEAFF. In DNA, the CDR3 is TGTGCCAGCACCGGGGAGGACACTGAAGCTTTCTTT.

This clonotype has just a few counts. The CDR3 bases are TGTGCCAGCAGTTTTCAACGACTGGGACTCTCTGGCTACACCTTC. Its translation: CASSFQRLGLSGYTF. This chain uses TRBV12-3 or TRBV12-4 with TRBJ1-2; a weak D match, TRBD1 (5 bases). The CDR3 spans 15 residues. Deletions cut 3 bases from V and 7 bases from J, with 18 bases between.

The CDR3 is CASSPPITGGETQYF. The CDR3 DNA follows: TGTGCCAGCTCACCACCCATCACAGGGGGCGAGACCCAGTACTTC. The J gene is TRBJ2-5, the V gene TRBV18; TRBD1 matches 9 bases. Trimming removed 0 bases from V and 5 bases from J; junction bases left unmatched: 4. This CDR3 contains 15 residues. Germline V gene lookup returns CDR1 KGHSH and CDR2 LQKENI. The variable domain in full, completed from reference TRBV18 and TRBJ2-5, reads NAGVMQNPRHLVRRRGQEARLRCSPMKGHSHVYWYRQLPEEGLKFMVYLQKENIIDESGMPKERFSAEFPKEGPSILRIQQVVRGDSAAYFCASSPPITGGETQYFGPGTRLLVL.

The rearrangement uses TRBV12-3 or TRBV12-4 and TRBJ2-3, with D possibly TRBD1 on 7 matching bases. The CDR3 length is 15 residues. Trimming took 2 bases from V and 4 from J, leaving 13 bases between them. CDR3 coding DNA: TGTGCCAGCAGTTTATGGCAGGGGGGCGCAGATACGCAGTATTTT. It is translated as CASSLWQGGADTQYF.

This clonotype is labeled medium-sized. The chain is built from TRBV29-1 and TRBJ1-4; the match to TRBD1 covers 9 bases. This CDR3 has 12 residues. Germline V CDR1 and CDR2: SQVTM, ANQGSEA. Unmatched junction bases numbered 5, after V lost 7 bases and J lost 8 bases. The CDR3 region has the DNA TGCAGCGCCGGGACAGGGATCGAAAAACTGTTTTTT. It translates to CSAGTGIEKLFF.

By frequency in the sample, this clonotype is medium-sized (0.01 to 0.1%). This chain connects TRBV6-5 to TRBJ1-2; D perhaps matches TRBD1 (5 bases). Germline V gene sequence: CDR1 MNHEY, CDR2 SVGAGI. This CDR3 spans 12 amino acids. The germline V and J ends were trimmed by 2 bases and 6 bases, with 7 bases remaining between them. The CDR3 sequence is CASSYAGDGYTF. The CDR3 bases are TGTGCCAGCAGTTACGCGGGGGATGGCTACACCTTC.

Many counts were recorded for this clonotype. The chain couples TRBV29-1 to TRBJ1-2; D perhaps matches TRBD1 (5 bases). The CDR3 consists of 12 residues. The V end was cut by 4 bases, the J end by 8 bases, with 14 bases between. Germline CDR1 is SQVTM and CDR2 is ANQGSEA. Written as DNA, the CDR3 is TGCAGCGTTGGCGATGGGGCGGGGGGCTACACCTTC. Residues: CSVGDGAGGYTF.

This clonotype is medium-sized by share. The chain joins TRBV19 to TRBJ1-1; possible D gene TRBD1, 6 bases. The CDR3 is 13 residues long. Germline V gene data show CDR1 as LNHDA and CDR2 as SQIVND (reference sequence). The V end lost 5 bases, the J end lost 7 bases, and 14 bases lay between the germline ends. DNA for the CDR3: TGTGCCAGTAGTTTTGACAGGCCTTATGAAGCTTTCTTT. Protein sequence: CASSFDRPYEAFF.

This clonotype came up many times. The V and J genes are TRBV18 and TRBJ1-2; TRBD1 matches at 8 bases. CDR1 KGHSH and CDR2 LQKENI come from the germline V gene. Trimming took 1 base from V and 4 from J; bases not matched to a gene: 5. The CDR3 is 15 amino acids. CDR3 residues: CASSPLPGQGYGYTF. CDR3 nucleotide sequence: TGTGCCAGCTCACCACTACCCGGACAGGGCTATGGCTACACCTTC. Supplemented by reference TRBV18 and TRBJ1-2, the full variable domain reads NAGVMQNPRHLVRRRGQEARLRCSPMKGHSHVYWYRQLPEEGLKFMVYLQKENIIDESGMPKERFSAEFPKEGPSILRIQQVVRGDSAAYFCASSPLPGQGYGYTFGSGTRLTVV.

The CDR3 loop reads CASSEGQARTEAFF. CDR3 sequence (DNA): TGTGCCAGCAGTGAGGGACAGGCTCGCACTGAAGCTTTCTTT. The rearrangement links TRBV25-1 to TRBJ1-1; 8 bases match TRBD1. CDR1 MGHDK and CDR2 SYGVNS come from the germline V gene. This CDR3 spans 14 amino acids. Trimming took 3 bases from V and 4 from J; bases not matched to a gene: 4.

CDR3 protein: CASSFLGQGNSPLHF. In DNA form, the CDR3 reads TGTGCCAGCAGTTTCCTCGGACAGGGGAATTCACCCCTCCACTTT. The V call is TRBV6-5, the J call TRBJ1-6; 9 bases fit TRBD1. With 4 bases clipped from V and 7 bases from J, the junction kept 5 bases outside the gene matches. CDR3 length equals 15 residues. Looked up from germline, CDR1 is MNHEY and CDR2 is SVGAGI.

This rearrangement joins TRBV12-3 or TRBV12-4 to TRBJ2-2; D is undetermined. The V end lost 5 bases, the J end lost 4 bases, and 14 bases lay between the germline ends. The CDR3 extends over 15 amino acids. CDR3 bases: TGTGCCAGCAGTCAAGTAACCAGGTCCACCGGGGAGCTGTTTTTT. Translation gives CASSQVTRSTGELFF.

There are many counts of this clonotype. The rearrangement joins TRBV6-1 to TRBJ1-4; the match to TRBD1 covers 8 bases. The CDR3 consists of 13 residues. Germline V CDR1 and CDR2: MNHNS, SASEGT. Trimming cost V 6 bases and J 8 bases; bases outside gene matches: 5. This chain's CDR3 is CASSPWDREKLFF. DNA for the CDR3: TGTGCCAGCAGCCCATGGGACAGGGAAAAACTGTTTTTT.

This clonotype qualifies as medium-sized. The chain has TRBV5-4 and TRBJ1-5; possible D gene TRBD1, 6 bases. Trimming pared 0 bases from V and 4 bases from J, leaving 11 bases between. This CDR3 has 15 amino acids. Germline V lookup: CDR1 SGHNT, CDR2 YYREEE (reference sequence). CDR3 in DNA: TGTGCCAGCAGCTTGGGGGGGCAGGGGAATCAGCCCCAGCATTTT. Protein: CASSLGGQGNQPQHF.

This clonotype was counted between two and nine times. This chain connects TRBV18 to TRBJ1-1; no firm D call. Per the germline V gene, CDR1 is KGHSH and CDR2 is LQKENI. This CDR3 is built from 14 residues. Trimming removed 3 bases from V and 4 bases from J, with 12 bases in between. The CDR3 reads CASSPFGRSTEAFF. The CDR3 DNA is TGTGCCAGCTCACCCTTCGGCAGGTCCACTGAAGCTTTCTTT.

V and J are TRBV16 and TRBJ2-3, with D hard to call. The CDR3 is 15 residues long. The V gene lost 4 bases and the J gene lost 0 bases, with 11 bases spanning the gap. Germline V gives CDR1 KGHSY, CDR2 FQNENV. As DNA, the CDR3 is TGTGCCAGCAGCCCCGACTGGATTAGCACAGATACGCAGTATTTT. It codes for CASSPDWISTDTQYF.

This clonotype is medium-sized by share. The rearrangement links TRBV29-1 to TRBJ1-3; D is unresolved. This CDR3 has 12 residues. Trimming stripped 2 bases from V and 2 bases from J, with 4 bases between. In germline, CDR1 is SQVTM, CDR2 ANQGSEA. The CDR3 is CSVEYPGNTIYF. In DNA form, the CDR3 reads TGCAGCGTTGAATATCCTGGAAACACCATATATTTT.